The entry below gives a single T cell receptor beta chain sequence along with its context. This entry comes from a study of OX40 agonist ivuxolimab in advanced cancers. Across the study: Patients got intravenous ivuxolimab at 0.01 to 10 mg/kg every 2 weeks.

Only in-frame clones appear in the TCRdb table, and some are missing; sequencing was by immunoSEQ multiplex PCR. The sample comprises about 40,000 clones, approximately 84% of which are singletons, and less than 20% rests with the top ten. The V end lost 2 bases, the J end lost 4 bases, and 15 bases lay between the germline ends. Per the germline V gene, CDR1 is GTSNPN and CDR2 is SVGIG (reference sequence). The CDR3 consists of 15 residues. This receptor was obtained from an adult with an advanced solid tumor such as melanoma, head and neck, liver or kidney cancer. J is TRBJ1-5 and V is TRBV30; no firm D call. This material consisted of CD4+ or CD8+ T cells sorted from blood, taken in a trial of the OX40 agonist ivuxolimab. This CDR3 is CAWSSGLGPNQPQHF. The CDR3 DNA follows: TGTGCCTGGAGTTCGGGGTTAGGTCCTAATCAGCCCCAGCATTTT.